These 15 T cell receptor beta chains originate from one sample sequenced in a study of shared T cell receptors in the human thymus. Clones were sequenced by immunoSEQ multiplex PCR, and TCRdb holds only the in-frame ones, with some missing. The table has about 610,000 clones, around 87% seen once. These data were likewise used in another study, on human thymus T cells.

The sample comprised thymocytes. The receptors were gathered from a boy less than two years old with a congenital heart defect.

The chain couples TRBV11-2 to TRBJ2-5; a weak D match, TRBD2 (6 bases). The CDR3 covers 14 residues. Germline V lookup: CDR1 SGHAT, CDR2 FQNNGV. V lost 6 bases and J 1 base, leaving 12 bases between the germline ends. The chain's CDR3 is CASRGIAVQETQYF. The DNA for the CDR3 is TGTGCCAGCAGGGGCATAGCGGTCCAAGAGACCCAGTACTTC.

The chain combines TRBV4-1 with TRBJ2-1; D perhaps matches TRBD1 (6 bases). V was pared by 3 bases and J by 5 bases, with 20 bases between. From germline, CDR1 is MGHRA and CDR2 YSYEKL. CDR3 size: 17 residues. The CDR3 sequence: CASSQETQGFRDNEQFF. CDR3 DNA sequence: TGCGCCAGCAGCCAGGAGACACAGGGATTCAGGGACAATGAGCAGTTCTTC.

The chain is built from TRBV4-3 and TRBJ1-1, with a weak D call TRBD1 (5 bases). V lost 1 base and J lost 0, with 12 bases in between. This CDR3 spans 16 amino acids. Germline assignment: CDR1 LGHNA and CDR2 YSLEER. As DNA, the CDR3 is TGCGCCAGCAGCCAAGCCCCGACAGTCATGAACACTGAAGCTTTCTTT. Translation gives CASSQAPTVMNTEAFF.

The chain employs TRBV4-3 and TRBJ2-1, with 7 nucleotides matching TRBD2. This CDR3 contains 16 residues. After removal of 3 bases from V and 6 bases from J, the junction contained 11 bases not matched to a gene. Germline CDR1 and CDR2: LGHNA and YSLEER. DNA for the CDR3: TGCGCCAGCAGCCACCAAGCGGGGACTGAAACCAATGAGCAGTTCTTC. It yields the protein CASSHQAGTETNEQFF.

The gene calls are TRBV5-6 and TRBJ2-7, with D possibly TRBD2 on 5 matching bases. In germline, CDR1 is SGHDT, CDR2 YYEEEE. CDR3 length: 15 amino acids. V was clipped by 2 bases and J by 4 bases, with 16 bases between them. The CDR3 nucleotides are TGTGCCAGCAGCTTAACATCGGGGTCCTTTTACGAGCAGTACTTC. It yields the protein CASSLTSGSFYEQYF.

The chain employs TRBV5-5 and TRBJ2-7; maybe TRBD1 (5 bases). The length of the CDR3 is 13 residues. Between the trimmed V and J ends, which lost 4 bases and 3 bases, there was a span of 11 bases. The germline V gene encodes CDR1 SGHKS and CDR2 YYEKEE (reference sequence). The CDR3 spells CASSLPDSYEQYF. The CDR3 nucleotides read TGTGCCAGCAGCCTTCCCGACAGCTACGAGCAGTACTTC.

This chain uses TRBV11-3 with TRBJ2-5; TRBD2 matches at 11 bases. The end of the DNA fits TRBJ2-7 better, so the J call may be wrong. Germline-derived CDR1 and CDR2 are SGHNT and YENEEA. The CDR3 consists of 16 residues. CDR3 sequence reads: CASSLVPGLAVYEQYF. CDR3 coding DNA: TGTGCCAGCAGCTTAGTACCGGGACTAGCGGTCTACGAGCAGTACTTC.

This chain connects TRBV11-3 to TRBJ2-2; a possible D gene is TRBD2 (6 bases). Germline V gene data show CDR1 as SGHNT and CDR2 as YENEEA. This CDR3 spans 16 amino acids. Trimming removed 5 bases from V and 3 bases from J, with 16 bases in between. DNA of the CDR3: TGTGCCAGCAGCACGGCCCGGGACTTCTACACCGGGGAGCTGTTTTTT. It encodes CASSTARDFYTGELFF.

The chain joins TRBV27 to TRBJ2-2, with D perhaps TRBD1 (5 bases). Germline V gene sequence: CDR1 MNHEY, CDR2 SMNVEV (reference sequence). Between the trimmed V and J ends, which lost 3 bases and 2 bases, there was a span of 7 bases. CDR3 length: 14 residues. DNA for the CDR3: TGTGCCAGCAGTTTTCAGGGAAACACCGGGGAGCTGTTTTTT. As protein: CASSFQGNTGELFF.

J is TRBJ2-7 and V is TRBV19, with a tentative D call TRBD1 (5 bases). Per the germline V gene, CDR1 is LNHDA and CDR2 is SQIVND (reference sequence). CDR3 length equals 15 residues. V lost 0 bases, J lost 2 bases, and 11 bases lay in between. CDR3 sequence (DNA): TGTGCCAGTAGTATAGATGAGCAGGGCACCTACGAGCAGTACTTC. The encoded protein is CASSIDEQGTYEQYF.

The rearrangement uses TRBV5-8 and TRBJ2-7; no clear D. V lost 4 bases, J lost 3 bases, and 14 bases lay in between. CDR1 SGHTS and CDR2 YDEGEE come from the germline V gene. The CDR3 is made up of 14 amino acids. The chain's CDR3 is CASSPIRINYEQYF. The DNA of the CDR3 is TGTGCCAGCAGCCCGATCAGAATCAACTACGAGCAGTACTTC.

The genes are TRBV4-3 and TRBJ2-7; unclear D gene. Trimming cost V 1 base and J 5 bases, with 12 bases left between them. CDR1 is LGHNA and CDR2 is YSLEER in the germline V gene. CDR3 length equals 14 residues. CDR3 region: CASSQGLDRDEQYF. In DNA form, the CDR3 reads TGCGCCAGCAGCCAAGGCCTTGATCGCGACGAGCAGTACTTC.

V gene TRBV12-5 combines with J gene TRBJ2-5; D is ambiguous. CDR1 LGHNT and CDR2 FRNRAP come from the germline V gene. This CDR3 region has 14 residues. Trimming removed 6 bases at V and 1 base at J, with 12 bases between. CDR3 DNA sequence: TGTGCTAGTGGCTTAGACAATAGCCAAGAGACCCAGTACTTC. This codes for CASGLDNSQETQYF.

This chain connects TRBV5-6 to TRBJ1-2; 8 bases align to TRBD1. Germline V gene data show CDR1 as SGHDT and CDR2 as YYEEEE. V shed 0 bases, J shed 2 bases, and the junction held 12 bases outside the gene matches. The length of the CDR3 is 18 residues. CDR3 nucleotide sequence: TGTGCCAGCAGCTTGGAGGGGACAGGACTAATTCCGAACTATGGCTACACCTTC. This codes for CASSLEGTGLIPNYGYTF.

The chain is built from TRBV5-1 and TRBJ2-4, with 7 bases matching TRBD2. Germline V gene lookup returns CDR1 SGHRS and CDR2 YFSETQ. The junction had 20 bases not matched to a gene; V was cut back by 3 bases and J by 8 bases. This CDR3 region has 18 residues. The CDR3 spells CASSWESSTSAGRHIQYF. The CDR3 DNA sequence: TGCGCCAGCAGCTGGGAATCGTCTACTAGCGCCGGTCGACACATTCAGTACTTC.